The next 3 T cell receptor beta chains were all read from a single sample in a study of long-term antiretroviral therapy in people with HIV. At survey level, the immunoSEQ assay was run in its v3.0 version. The assay was immunoSEQ multiplex PCR, and TCRdb's table has in-frame clones only and misses some. In the table there are about 11,000 clones, about 88% of which are singletons. The sample was unsorted PBMCs, taken 7 to 7.5 years after starting antiretroviral therapy. The receptors here all came from a man aged 50 to 60 with HIV.

This clone has only one observation. CDR3 nucleotides: TGCAGCGTTGAGGAATCTGACTACAATGAGCAGTTCTTC. Translated, it gives CSVEESDYNEQFF. This chain joins TRBV29-1 and TRBJ2-1; D is ambiguous. This CDR3 spans 13 amino acids. The ends were cut back, 3 bases at V and 3 bases at J, with 9 bases in the middle. Germline V gene lookup returns CDR1 SQVTM and CDR2 ANQGSEA.

The chain uses TRBV6-5 and TRBJ1-1; 8 nucleotides line up with TRBD1. CDR1 and CDR2 from the germline V gene are MNHEY and SVGAGI. The CDR3 totals 14 residues. J was trimmed by 1 base and V by 4 bases; bases with no gene match: 2. CDR3 bases: TGTGCCAGCAGTTCCACAGGGGGGAACACTGAAGCTTTCTTT. Translation: CASSSTGGNTEAFF.

This chain connects TRBV11-2 to TRBJ2-1; 11 nucleotides agree with TRBD1. The length of the CDR3 is 14 residues. Losses at the gene ends were 3 bases for V and 10 bases for J; bases not matched to a gene: 5. Germline CDR1 and CDR2: SGHAT and FQNNGV. DNA for the CDR3: TGTGCCAGCAGCTTCGGACAGGGGGCAGGGGAGCAGTTCTTC. It specifies CASSFGQGAGEQFF.